This is a list of T cell receptor beta chains from one sample in a study of blood T cell repertoires in COVID-19. Only in-frame clones appear in the TCRdb table, and some are missing; sequencing was by immunoSEQ multiplex PCR. The repertoire consists of some 140,000 clones, with around four fifths occurring once and the leading ten covering 2.4%. Specimen: PBMCs or T cells enriched from blood (not recorded which). These receptors were obtained from a man aged 35-49 years with acute COVID-19. The CDR3 runs from the conserved cysteine through the conserved F or W. A D gene is named only where the DNA matches it firmly. Size values are once, few and many counts, or a class for expanded clones, and some rows have none.

clone_size j_call d_call v_call cdr3_nt cdr3_aa
- TRBJ1-6 - TRBV9 TGTGCCAGCAGCGTAGGCCGGTCCGGGAGTAAGGCACCCCTCCACTTT CASSVGRSGSKAPLHF
once TRBJ1-4 TRBD1 TRBV19 TGTGCCAGTAGTATAGGTGGGACAGGGCGTGAAAAACTGTTTTTT CASSIGGTGREKLFF
- TRBJ1-4 TRBD1 TRBV6-5 TGTGCCAGCAGTTCAGGGGGCCCTAATGAAAAACTGTTTTTT CASSSGGPNEKLFF
- TRBJ1-6 TRBD1 TRBV18 TGTGCCAGCTCACCAGGGGACAGGGATTCACCCCTCCACTTT CASSPGDRDSPLHF
- TRBJ1-2 - TRBV7-9 TGTGCCAGCAGCTTAGGCTCTAATGGCTACACCTTC CASSLGSNGYTF
- TRBJ1-3 - TRBV4-2 TGTGCCAGCAGCCAAGCGCGAATCGCCTCTGGAAACACCATATATTTT CASSQARIASGNTIYF
few TRBJ1-1 - TRBV4-1 TGCGCCAGCAGCCAAGTACAGGTCACTGAAGCTTTCTTT CASSQVQVTEAFF
- TRBJ1-1 - TRBV7-9 TGTGCCAGCAGCTTATCTTCCCTCGGGACTGAAGCTTTCTTT CASSLSSLGTEAFF
- TRBJ1-5 - TRBV28 TGTGCCAGCAGTTTTTCCGGGACATATAGCAATCAGCCCCAGCATTTT CASSFSGTYSNQPQHF
- TRBJ2-5 - TRBV29-1 TGCAGCGTTGTACGTGACGGGAAGAGAGGCCAGTACTTC CSVVRDGKRGQYF
- TRBJ1-1 TRBD1 TRBV19 TGTGCCAGTAGTGTGGGACAGGGGGCGAGAACTGAAGCTTTCTTT CASSVGQGARTEAFF
- TRBJ2-1 TRBD2 TRBV3-1/TRBV3-2 TGTGCCAGCAGCAGTCCCGGGACTAGCCATTACAATGAGCAGTTCTTC CASSSPGTSHYNEQFF
- TRBJ1-1 - TRBV5-1 TGCGCCAGCAGCTTGACAAAGGTGGCCGGTCCGACCGGGGTCACTGAAGCTTTCTTT CASSLTKVAGPTGVTEAFF
few TRBJ1-6 - TRBV14 TGTGCCAGCAGCGCACAGGGCGGAGGTTCACCCCTCCACTTT CASSAQGGGSPLHF
- TRBJ2-2 TRBD1 TRBV5-1 TGCGCCAGCAGCTGGGGGACAGGGGACACCGGGGAGCTGTTTTTT CASSWGTGDTGELFF
- TRBJ2-7 TRBD2 TRBV11-3 TGTGCCAGCAGCGCTCGGGGGGGCTACGAGCAGTACTTC CASSARGGYEQYF
- TRBJ2-7 TRBD1 TRBV6-5 TGTGCCAGCAGTTACGAGGACAGGGCCACCTACGAGCAGTACTTC CASSYEDRATYEQYF
- TRBJ2-5 - TRBV11-2 TGTGCCAGCAGCCTCCAGGCGGGGCAAGAGACCCAGTACTTC CASSLQAGQETQYF
- TRBJ2-2 TRBD2 TRBV7-9 TGTGCCAGCAGCGGGGGCCATTCGCGGGAGGGCACCGGGGAGCTGTTTTTT CASSGGHSREGTGELFF
- TRBJ1-1 - TRBV7-2 TGTGCCAGCAGTCTTAGTCCCCCAGGTTCGGGAACTGAAGCTTTCTTT CASSLSPPGSGTEAFF
- TRBJ1-1 TRBD1 TRBV18 TGTGCCAGCTCACTCGGGACAGGGGGCCAGTTCATGGGAGGGAACACTGAAGCTTTCTTT CASSLGTGGQFMGGNTEAFF
- TRBJ2-5 - TRBV2 TGTGCCAGCAGTGAAGGGGGACATCAAGAGACCCAGTACTTC CASSEGGHQETQYF
few TRBJ2-2 TRBD2 TRBV5-1 TGCGCCAGCAGCCCCTGGACTAGCGGGACAAACACCGGGGAGCTGTTTTTT CASSPWTSGTNTGELFF
- TRBJ1-5 - TRBV28 TGTGCCAGCAGTCCAGGACAGCATTATCAGCCCCAGCATTTT CASSPGQHYQPQHF
- TRBJ2-7 - TRBV15 TGTGCCACCAGCAGGAACGCGGGCCCCGCCTACGAGCAGTACTTC CATSRNAGPAYEQYF
- TRBJ1-1 TRBD1 TRBV18 TGTGCCAGCTCACTCGGACAGGGACAGAACACTGAAGCTTTCTTT CASSLGQGQNTEAFF
- TRBJ2-1 - TRBV3-1/TRBV3-2 TGTGCCAGCAGCCAAGACACAGTTAGCGTCAATGAGCAGTTCTTC CASSQDTVSVNEQFF
- TRBJ2-2 TRBD2 TRBV4-1 TGCGCCAGCAGCCAAGTCGGTAGCGGGAGGGCCGACACCGGGGAGCTGTTTTTT CASSQVGSGRADTGELFF
- TRBJ2-1 TRBD2 TRBV25-1 TGTGCCAGCAGTGAATATAAGGGACTAGCCTCCTACAATGAGCAGTTCTTC CASSEYKGLASYNEQFF
- TRBJ2-1 - TRBV29-1 TGCAGCGCCTCCAATACTGATAGTGAGTTCTTC CSASNTDSEFF
- TRBJ2-1 TRBD2 TRBV7-2 TGTGCCAGCAGCTTAGGACTAGCGCAGAATGAGCAGTTCTTC CASSLGLAQNEQFF
- TRBJ1-3 - TRBV19 TGTGCCAGTAGCACCCGCAGGTCAGGAAACACCATATATTTT CASSTRRSGNTIYF
- TRBJ2-7 TRBD1 TRBV5-1 TGCGCCAGCAGCTTGGCCGGACAGGGGGCAATCCACGAGCAGTACTTC CASSLAGQGAIHEQYF
few TRBJ2-3 TRBD2 TRBV11-3 TGTGCCAGCAGCTTAGGGGCGGGGGGGCCAGATACGCAGTATTTT CASSLGAGGPDTQYF